This is a list of T cell receptor beta chains from one sample in a study of OX40 agonist ivuxolimab in advanced cancers. Sequenced by immunoSEQ multiplex PCR; TCRdb stores in-frame clones only, minus some. Of 90,000 or so clones in the sample, roughly nine tenths were seen once. Sequencing used CD4+ or CD8+ T cells sorted from blood, obtained in a trial of the OX40 agonist ivuxolimab. The source is an adult with an advanced solid tumor such as melanoma, head and neck, liver or kidney cancer. Both conserved end residues are part of each CDR3. Fields, in order: J gene, D gene, V gene, clone size, CDR3 DNA, CDR3 protein. D genes are given only for firm matches. Clone size is stated in some rows and not others, as once, few, many or a class when expanded.

TRBJ1-5,TRBD1,TRBV2,-,TGTGCCAGCAGTACCGGGACAGGGCGGAGCAATCAGCCCCAGCATTTT,CASSTGTGRSNQPQHF
TRBJ2-1,TRBD1,TRBV18,-,TGTGCCAGCTCACCCCCACAGGGGGACGACTTCTACAATGAGCAGTTCTTC,CASSPPQGDDFYNEQFF
TRBJ1-1,-,TRBV27,once,TGTGCCAGCAGTTCCATTCCCCCGAGGGGCCTTGGAACTGAAGCTTTCTTT,CASSSIPPRGLGTEAFF
TRBJ2-6,TRBD1,TRBV6-5,-,TGTGCCAGCAGTTTTAGGACAGGGACTTCGGGCGACGTCCTGACTTTC,CASSFRTGTSGDVLTF
TRBJ2-7,-,TRBV4-3,-,TGCGCCAGCAGCCAGGAAGCGGGTTCCTACGGGCAGTACTTC,CASSQEAGSYGQYF
TRBJ2-1,-,TRBV28,-,TGTGCCAGCAGTTTAGGGGGATCCTACAATGAGCAGTTCTTC,CASSLGGSYNEQFF
TRBJ2-7,-,TRBV2,-,TGTGCCAGCAGTGAAAGGGGTCTCCATGGGGAGCAGTACTTC,CASSERGLHGEQYF
TRBJ1-1,-,TRBV7-9,-,TGTGCCAGCAGCCAGAAAGGCGGGACTGGGAACACTGAAGCTTTCTTT,CASSQKGGTGNTEAFF
TRBJ2-3,-,TRBV2,-,TGTGCCAGCAGGGGGGCAGGGCCCGAAACAGATACGCAGTATTTT,CASRGAGPETDTQYF
TRBJ1-2,-,TRBV28,-,TGTGCCAGCAGCTTGATTACGGTGAAGCTGGGCTACACCTTC,CASSLITVKLGYTF
TRBJ1-2,-,TRBV4-3,-,TGCGCCAGCAGCCAAGACAGATCCTATGGCTACACCTTC,CASSQDRSYGYTF
TRBJ1-1,-,TRBV5-1,-,TGCGCCAGCAGCTTGGTGGGAGTAGGATCGAACACTGAAGCTTTCTTT,CASSLVGVGSNTEAFF
TRBJ1-1,-,TRBV10-3,-,TGTGCCATCAGTGAGGACAGGACGAACACTGAAGCTTTCTTT,CAISEDRTNTEAFF
TRBJ1-1,-,TRBV19,-,TGTGCCACCTCCCCACAGGGATCGAACACTGAAGCTTTCTTT,CATSPQGSNTEAFF
TRBJ2-3,TRBD2,TRBV6-5,few,TGTGCCAGCAGTTACTCGGGGGGGTTAGATACGCAGTATTTT,CASSYSGGLDTQYF
TRBJ2-2,-,TRBV7-2,-,TGTGCCAGCAGCTTTCCCACAAACACCGGGGAGCTGTTTTTT,CASSFPTNTGELFF
TRBJ2-3,-,TRBV6-1,-,TGTGCCAGCAGTGAAGGCGTGGGCTTTGGCACAGATACGCAGTATTTT,CASSEGVGFGTDTQYF
TRBJ2-1,-,TRBV15,-,TGTGCCACCAGCATTGGGACTGGTTCCTACAATGAGCAGTTCTTC,CATSIGTGSYNEQFF
TRBJ2-2,-,TRBV5-4,-,TGTGCCAGCAGCTTGGGCAGGGGAGGTCGGACCGGGGAGCTGTTTTTT,CASSLGRGGRTGELFF
TRBJ1-5,-,TRBV27,-,TGTGCCAGCAGTTTATCTACAGGCGGACAGCCCCAGCATTTT,CASSLSTGGQPQHF
TRBJ2-2,-,TRBV18,-,TGTGCCAGCTCACCACCGAACACCCCAGGAACGCTGTTTTTT,CASSPPNTPGTLFF
TRBJ1-1,-,TRBV5-6,-,TGTGCCAGCTCCATGGCGGGGCGCACGAACACTGAAGCTTTCTTT,CASSMAGRTNTEAFF
TRBJ1-2,-,TRBV4-2,many,TGTGCCAGCAGCCAAGAACAGGGCAACTATGGCTACACCTTC,CASSQEQGNYGYTF
TRBJ1-4,-,TRBV30,-,TGTGCCTGGAGTGTAGGGAGGATCACTAATGAAAAACTGTTTTTT,CAWSVGRITNEKLFF
TRBJ1-1,-,TRBV14,-,TGTGCCAGCAGCCAAACGGCGACCCGGACGACTGAAGCTTTCTTT,CASSQTATRTTEAFF
TRBJ2-1,-,TRBV21-1,-,TGTGCCAGCACTCCAGAGGGTGATAAGGCGGCCAGCTCCTACAATGAGCAGTTCTTC,CASTPEGDKAASSYNEQFF
TRBJ2-1,-,TRBV10-1,-,TGCGCCAGCTTTCCCCAGGGGAGCTCCTACAATGAGCAGTTCTTC,CASFPQGSSYNEQFF
TRBJ2-6,-,TRBV28,-,TGCGGCGCGGGGGCCAACGTCCTGACTTTC,CGAGANVLTF
TRBJ1-2,-,TRBV9,-,TGTGCCAGCAGCGTATTGGGGGACGGTTATGGCTACACCTTC,CASSVLGDGYGYTF
TRBJ2-6,-,TRBV11-3,-,TGTGCCAGCAGCTTAGATCACGCCTGGGTACTCTCTGGGGCCAACGTCCTGACTTTC,CASSLDHAWVLSGANVLTF
TRBJ2-7,TRBD1,TRBV2,-,TGTGCCAGCAGGGGACAGGGCTCCGCGCAGTACTTC,CASRGQGSAQYF
TRBJ2-7,TRBD1,TRBV5-1,-,TGCGCCAGCAGCCGAGGGACAGCAGAAGAAGCCTACGAGCAGTACTTC,CASSRGTAEEAYEQYF
TRBJ2-2,TRBD1,TRBV11-2,-,TGTGCCAGCAGCTTCCCGACAGGGATGAACACCGGGGAGCTGTTTTTT,CASSFPTGMNTGELFF
TRBJ1-1,-,TRBV5-1,-,TGCGCCAGCAGCTTGGGCCCGACAGGACTGAACACTGAAGCTTTCTTT,CASSLGPTGLNTEAFF
TRBJ2-7,-,TRBV5-1,-,TGCGCCAGCAGCTTGGACGGCCCAGCCTACGAGCAGTACTTC,CASSLDGPAYEQYF
TRBJ2-7,-,TRBV9,-,TGTGCCAGCAGCGGGAGAAGCTCCTACGAGCAGTACTTC,CASSGRSSYEQYF
TRBJ2-3,TRBD2,TRBV28,-,TGTGCCAGCAGGTTAGCGGGAGGGCCTTTCACAGATACGCAGTATTTT,CASRLAGGPFTDTQYF